This T cell receptor (beta chain) was found in a study of OX40 agonist ivuxolimab in advanced cancers. On the study more broadly: The patients got ivuxolimab, which is an agonistic anti-OX40 (CD134) antibody. Regarding the study as a whole: More expanded clones were seen, on average, in CD8+ T cells than in CD4+.

TCRdb's copy holds only in-frame clones and misses some; the assay was immunoSEQ multiplex PCR. The repertoire holds tens of thousands of clones, roughly 87% seen once, with 0.85% to 1.2% in the top ten. A remark on this clone: Its antigen is not identified.

The receptor was isolated from an adult with an advanced solid tumor such as melanoma, head and neck, liver or kidney cancer. Material: CD4+ or CD8+ T cells sorted from blood, obtained in a trial of the OX40 agonist ivuxolimab.

The CDR3 is CASSLLTGGFNYGYTF. The CDR3 DNA reads TGTGCCAGCAGTTTACTGACAGGTGGATTCAACTATGGCTACACCTTC. V is TRBV27 and J is TRBJ1-2; D may be TRBD1 (6 bases). CDR1 and CDR2 from the germline V gene are MNHEY and SMNVEV (reference sequence). This CDR3 comprises 16 residues. Trimming left V 2 bases short and J 2 bases short, with 15 bases between.